This TCR beta chain was recorded in a study of blood T cell repertoires in COVID-19. Study details: Donors in the United States, Italy and Spain gave samples during acute or convalescent COVID-19. The analysed material was cDNA or gDNA that came from T cells, B-cell-depleted T cells, or PBMCs.

Seattle's enrolled individuals joined amid active infection and were then monitored longitudinally. Profiling relied on immunoSEQ multiplex PCR, and the TCRdb table lists in-frame clones only, not all of them. The profile covers roughly 57,000 clones, with about 86% appearing a single time and more than 6% taken by the ten largest. V lost 3 bases, J lost 4 bases, and 6 bases lay in between. The CDR3 consists of 12 residues. Germline V gene data show CDR1 as MNHNS and CDR2 as SASEGT. The receptor was derived from an older woman with COVID-19, enrolled during active disease. This rearrangement joins TRBV6-1 to TRBJ1-2, with D tentatively TRBD1 (5 bases). What was sequenced was peripheral blood. The CDR3 protein is CASSDRVYGYTF. The CDR3 bases are TGTGCCAGCAGTGACAGGGTCTATGGCTACACCTTC.